This T cell receptor beta chain was sequenced in a study of T cells after yellow fever vaccination. Turning to the study itself: Fractions of limited cellularity were prepared by means of SMART-Seq v4 Ultra Low Input.

Synthesis of TCR cDNA relied on 5'RACE template switching, which attached a universal primer site and UMIs. TCRdb recomputed calls from the 5' RACE reads with MiXCR, one row per CDR3 protein. The profile covers some 600,000 distinct CDR3 sequences, with roughly an eighth appearing a single time and about 15% taken by the ten largest. As concerns this clonotype: Its antigen is not identified.

Whole-study results and caveats: From the bulk population, abundant clonotypes could contaminate and appear within FACS-sorted repertoires.

Trimming shortened V by 1 base and J by 8 bases, and 9 bases separated the two germline ends. The CDR3 is made up of 12 amino acids. CDR1 and CDR2 from the germline V gene are SGDLS and YYNGEE. Sequenced here: PBMCs, sampled on the day of the yellow fever booster vaccination. The V gene is TRBV9, the J gene TRBJ1-1; D is ambiguous. This clonotype originated in a man younger than 45 who received the YFV17D yellow fever vaccine. The CDR3 is CASSVQGEEAFF. Here the CDR3 DNA reads TGTGCCAGCAGCGTACAAGGAGAAGAAGCTTTCTTT.